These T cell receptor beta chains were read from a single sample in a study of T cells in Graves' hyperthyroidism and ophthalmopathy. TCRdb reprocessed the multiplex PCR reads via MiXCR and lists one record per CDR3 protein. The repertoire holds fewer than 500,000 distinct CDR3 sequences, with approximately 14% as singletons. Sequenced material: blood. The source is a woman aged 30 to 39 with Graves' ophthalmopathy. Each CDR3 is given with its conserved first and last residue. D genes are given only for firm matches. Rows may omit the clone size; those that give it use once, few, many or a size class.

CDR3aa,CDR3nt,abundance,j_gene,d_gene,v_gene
CASSFPPGAAGGGYTF,TGTGCCAGCAGCTTCCCCCCTGGGGCAGCCGGCGGGGGCTACACCTTC,many,TRBJ1-2,-,TRBV5-6
CASSGGTEAFF,TGTGCCAGCTCAGGGGGCACTGAAGCTTTCTTT,many,TRBJ1-1,-,TRBV18
CSADRGMDTQYF,TGCAGTGCAGACAGGGGCATGGATACGCAGTATTTT,many,TRBJ2-3,TRBD1,TRBV20-1
CASSLPQVDEQFF,TGTGCCAGCAGCTTACCACAGGTCGATGAGCAGTTCTTC,many,TRBJ2-1,-,TRBV7-9
CASSSPPLDRVKYNEQFF,TGTGCCAGCAGCTCTCCTCCCTTAGACAGGGTGAAGTACAATGAGCAGTTCTTC,many,TRBJ2-1,TRBD1,TRBV28
CAKQTGGDTGELFF,TGTGCCAAACAGACAGGGGGCGACACCGGGGAGCTGTTTTTT,-,TRBJ2-2,TRBD1,TRBV2
CSVEVGGFTQYF,TGCAGCGTTGAAGTGGGGGGATTTACGCAGTATTTT,few,TRBJ2-3,-,TRBV29-1
CASSFRLQGDDGYTF,TGTGCCAGCAGTTTCCGGTTACAGGGGGACGATGGCTACACCTTC,many,TRBJ1-2,TRBD1,TRBV6-1
CASSQDRVSGELFF,TGCGCCAGCAGCCAAGATAGGGTCAGCGGGGAGCTGTTTTTT,-,TRBJ2-2,-,TRBV4-1
CASSPVLGGVGYGYTF,TGTGCCAGCAGCCCTGTGCTGGGAGGGGTCGGCTATGGCTACACCTTC,many,TRBJ1-2,-,TRBV28